This T cell receptor beta chain stems from a study of graft-versus-host responses after intestinal transplantation. Worth noting for this clone: Its antigen is unknown.

Trimming at V came to 2 bases and at J to 6 bases, leaving 8 bases not matched to a gene. This CDR3 is built from 15 residues. Germline V gives CDR1 SGHDN, CDR2 FVKESK. Using immunoSEQ multiplex PCR, the repertoire was profiled, and TCRdb retains in-frame clones only, with some absent. Of under 130,000 clones listed, 93% are singletons. The origin of this receptor is a human donor who received an intestinal transplant. The rearrangement links TRBV14 to TRBJ1-2, with 8 nucleotides matching TRBD1. Sample: unstimulated CD8+ T cells sorted from spleen or lymph node cells, taken before intestinal transplant. The CDR3 here is CASSQRDRTLNGYTF. As DNA, the CDR3 is TGTGCCAGCAGCCAACGGGACAGGACGCTGAATGGCTACACCTTC. Based on the CDR3 plus reference TRBV14 and TRBJ1-2, the full variable domain is EAGVTQFPSHSVIEKGQTVTLRCDPISGHDNLYWYRRVMGKEIKFLLHFVKESKQDESGMPNNRFLAERTGGTYSTLKVQPAELEDSGVYFCASSQRDRTLNGYTFGSGTRLTVV.